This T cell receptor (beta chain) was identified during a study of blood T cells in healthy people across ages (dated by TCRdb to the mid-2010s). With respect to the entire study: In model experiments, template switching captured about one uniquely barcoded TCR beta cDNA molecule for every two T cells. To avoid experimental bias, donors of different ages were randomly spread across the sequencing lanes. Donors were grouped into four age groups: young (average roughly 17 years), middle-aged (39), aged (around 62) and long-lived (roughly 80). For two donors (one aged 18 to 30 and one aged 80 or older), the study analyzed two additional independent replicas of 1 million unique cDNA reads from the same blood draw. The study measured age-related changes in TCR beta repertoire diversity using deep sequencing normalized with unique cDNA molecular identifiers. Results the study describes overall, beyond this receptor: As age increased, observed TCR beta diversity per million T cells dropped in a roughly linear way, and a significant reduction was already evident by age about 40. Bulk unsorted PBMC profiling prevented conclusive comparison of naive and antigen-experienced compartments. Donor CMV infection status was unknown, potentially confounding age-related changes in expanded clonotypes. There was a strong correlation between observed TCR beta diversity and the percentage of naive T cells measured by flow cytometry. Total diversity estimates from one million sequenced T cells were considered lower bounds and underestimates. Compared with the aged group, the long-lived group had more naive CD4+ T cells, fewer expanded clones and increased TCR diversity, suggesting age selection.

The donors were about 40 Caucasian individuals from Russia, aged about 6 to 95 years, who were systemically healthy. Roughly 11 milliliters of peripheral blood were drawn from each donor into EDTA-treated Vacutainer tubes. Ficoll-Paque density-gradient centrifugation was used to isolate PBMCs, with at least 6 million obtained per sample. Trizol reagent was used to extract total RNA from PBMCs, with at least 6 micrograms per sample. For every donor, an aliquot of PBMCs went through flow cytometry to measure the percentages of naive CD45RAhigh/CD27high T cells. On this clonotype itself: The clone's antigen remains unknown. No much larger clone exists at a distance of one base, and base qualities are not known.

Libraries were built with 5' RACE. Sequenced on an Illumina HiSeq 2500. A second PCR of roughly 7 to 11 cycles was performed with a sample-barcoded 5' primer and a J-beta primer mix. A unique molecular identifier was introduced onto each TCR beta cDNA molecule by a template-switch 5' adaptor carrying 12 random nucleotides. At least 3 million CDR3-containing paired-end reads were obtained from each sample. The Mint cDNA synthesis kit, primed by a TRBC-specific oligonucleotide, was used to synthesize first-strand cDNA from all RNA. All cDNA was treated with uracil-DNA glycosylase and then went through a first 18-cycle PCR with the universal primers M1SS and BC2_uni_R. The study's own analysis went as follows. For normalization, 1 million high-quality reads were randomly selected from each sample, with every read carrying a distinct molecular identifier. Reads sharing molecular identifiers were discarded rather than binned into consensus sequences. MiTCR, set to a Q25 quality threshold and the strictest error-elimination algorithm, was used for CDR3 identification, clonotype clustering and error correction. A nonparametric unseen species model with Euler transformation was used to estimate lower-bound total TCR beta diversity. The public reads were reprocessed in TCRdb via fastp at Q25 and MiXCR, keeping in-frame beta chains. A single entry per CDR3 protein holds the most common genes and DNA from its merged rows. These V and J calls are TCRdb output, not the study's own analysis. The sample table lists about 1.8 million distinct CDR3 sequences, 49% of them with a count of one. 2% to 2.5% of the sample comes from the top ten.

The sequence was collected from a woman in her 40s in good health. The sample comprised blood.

CDR3 protein: CASSDIQGHAVYEQYF. The DNA reads TGTGCCAGCAGTGACATACAGGGTCACGCCGTCTACGAGCAGTACTTC. The rearrangement joined TRBV6-1 to TRBJ2-7, and the D gene may be TRBD1, 6 bases matching. The CDR3, cysteine through phenylalanine, is 16 amino acids long. The only DNA kept is the CDR3, 48 bases in frame from the first base. In the germline V gene, CDR1 corresponds to MNHNS and CDR2 to SASEGT. V is pared back by 3 bases and J by 3 bases, with 18 bases lying between the germline termini.